This record covers a single T cell receptor (beta chain). Its antigen is as yet unknown. The data derive from a study of identical twins. General observations from the study: Shared out-of-frame alpha sequences (those common to twins) showed excess low generation probability. Invariant MAIT and iNKT cells could partly confound zero-insertion analyses.

Only healthy Caucasians were enrolled as donors. The V and J ends lost 0 bases and 6 bases respectively, with 18 bases between them. This CDR3 comprises 17 residues. Looked up from germline, CDR1 is ENHRY and CDR2 is SYGVKD. TCRdb reprocessed the 5' RACE reads via MiXCR and lists one record per CDR3 protein. Here the sample spans more than 650,000 distinct CDR3 sequences, approximately 6% being singletons. The TCR comes from a young man in good health. The specimen sequenced was naive T cells sorted from blood. The chain employs TRBV10-3 and TRBJ2-1; weak D call: TRBD2 (5 bases). The CDR3 sequence is CAISESRIGRTFNEQFF. The CDR3 nucleotides read TGTGCCATCAGTGAGTCGCGGATTGGGAGAACCTTCAATGAGCAGTTCTTC.